This T cell receptor (beta chain) was identified in a study of T cells expressing NK-cell markers. Study background: Sorted CD3+CD56-NKG2C+, CD3+CD56+NKG2C+ and CD3+CD56+NKG2C- T cells supplied the TCR beta repertoires. Most of the eight sequenced donors were classified as HCMV-seropositive, and one was classified as seronegative.

Scientists made TCR beta cDNA using 5'RACE template switching with UMIs. Reprocessing the 5' RACE reads, TCRdb reports a single entry for every CDR3 protein and omits DNA. This table holds about 460,000 distinct CDR3 sequences. The CDR3 has 15 residues. In germline, CDR1 is WNHNN, CDR2 SYGVQD (reference sequence). Study-wide results and caveats: These same clonotypes (in four donors) also led the CD3+CD56-NKG2C+ fraction.

Turning to this clonotype: What it recognizes is unknown.

The origin of this receptor is a woman aged 45-59 years in good health. The chain has TRBV10-1 and TRBJ2-3. Sequenced sample: blood T cells: a sorted CD56 or NKG2C T cell subset, CD4+ or CD8+ T cells, or bulk PBMC T cells (not recorded which). CDR3 region: CASSESGVSTDTQYF.